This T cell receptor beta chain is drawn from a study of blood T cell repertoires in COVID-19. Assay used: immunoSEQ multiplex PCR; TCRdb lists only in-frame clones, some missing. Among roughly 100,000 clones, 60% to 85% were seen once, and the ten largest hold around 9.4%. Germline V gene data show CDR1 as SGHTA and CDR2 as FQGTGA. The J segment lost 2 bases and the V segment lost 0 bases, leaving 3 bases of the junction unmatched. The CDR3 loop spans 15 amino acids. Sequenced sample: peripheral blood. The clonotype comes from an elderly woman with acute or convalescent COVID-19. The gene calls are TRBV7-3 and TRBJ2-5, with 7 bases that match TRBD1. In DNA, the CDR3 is TGTGCCAGCAGCTTAACGGGACAGATACAAGAGACCCAGTACTTC. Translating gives CASSLTGQIQETQYF.